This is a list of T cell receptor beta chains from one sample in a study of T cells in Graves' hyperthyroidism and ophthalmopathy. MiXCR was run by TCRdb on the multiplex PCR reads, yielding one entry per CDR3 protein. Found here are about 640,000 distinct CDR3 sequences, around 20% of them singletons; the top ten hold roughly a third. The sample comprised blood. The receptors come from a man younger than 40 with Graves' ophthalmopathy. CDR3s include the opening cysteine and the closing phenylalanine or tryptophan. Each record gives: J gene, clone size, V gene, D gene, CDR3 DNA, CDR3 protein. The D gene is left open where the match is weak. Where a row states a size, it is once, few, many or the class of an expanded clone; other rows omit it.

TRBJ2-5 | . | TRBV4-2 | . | TGTGCCAGCAGCCAAGCCTCTCGCGGGCAAGAGACCCAGTACTTC | CASSQASRGQETQYF
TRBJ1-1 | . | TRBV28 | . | TGTGCCAGCCGCGGGGACGCGCTAGAAGCTTTCTTT | CASRGDALEAFF
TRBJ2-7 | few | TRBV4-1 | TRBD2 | TGCGCCAGCAGCCAAGGGACTAGCGGGAGTGCCTTGAGCTACGAGCAGTACTTC | CASSQGTSGSALSYEQYF
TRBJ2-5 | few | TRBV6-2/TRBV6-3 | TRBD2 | TGTGCCAGCACCAACCGACTAGCGGAAGAGACCCAGTACTTC | CASTNRLAEETQYF
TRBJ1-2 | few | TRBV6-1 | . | TGTGCCGTCAACACACCACGATATGGCTACACCTTC | CAVNTPRYGYTF
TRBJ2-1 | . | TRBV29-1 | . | TGCAGCGTTGTCCTGGATGAGCAGTTCTTC | CSVVLDEQFF
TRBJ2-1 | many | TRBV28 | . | TGTGCCAGCAGTTTAGTCCAGCGGATAAGCGGCAATGAGCAGTTCTTC | CASSLVQRISGNEQFF
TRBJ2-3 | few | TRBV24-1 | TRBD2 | TGTGCCACCAGTGAAGTGAAAGCGGGGCCTAGCACAGATACGCAGTATTTT | CATSEVKAGPSTDTQYF
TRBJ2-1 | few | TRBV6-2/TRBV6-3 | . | TGTGCCAGCCGGTCTAGCGGACGAGGGGGCAATGAGCAGTTCTTC | CASRSSGRGGNEQFF
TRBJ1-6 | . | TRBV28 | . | TGTGCCAGCAGTTCCCACCGACTGGGGATTTCACCCCTCCACTTT | CASSSHRLGISPLHF
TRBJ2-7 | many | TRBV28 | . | TGTGCCAGCAGTCCCGGGACCTTGCTTCTGATCTACGAGCAGTACTTC | CASSPGTLLLIYEQYF
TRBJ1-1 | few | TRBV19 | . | TGTGCCAGTAGCAGGGATCCGCGGTCTGAAGCTTTCTTT | CASSRDPRSEAFF
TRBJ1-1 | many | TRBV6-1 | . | TGTGCCAGCAGTGAAGGGGACGGCCACTGGCTCACTGAAGCTTTCTTT | CASSEGDGHWLTEAFF
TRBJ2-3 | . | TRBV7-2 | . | TGTGCCAGCATCTGGGGGGTTACGCAGTATTTT | CASIWGVTQYF
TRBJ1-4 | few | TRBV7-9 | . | TGTGCCAGCAGCTCGCGCGGACTCGAAAAACTGTTTTTT | CASSSRGLEKLFF
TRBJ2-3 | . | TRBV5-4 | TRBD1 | TGTGCCAGCAGCTTGGAAGGGACAGGGTTGATCGATACGCAGTATTTT | CASSLEGTGLIDTQYF
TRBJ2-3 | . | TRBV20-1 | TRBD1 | TGCAGTGCCCCCGGACAGGGCTATTCAGATACGCAGTATTTT | CSAPGQGYSDTQYF
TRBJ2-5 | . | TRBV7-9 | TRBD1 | TGTGCCAGCACCACCATCACAGGGGCCGAACAAGAGACCCAGTACTTC | CASTTITGAEQETQYF
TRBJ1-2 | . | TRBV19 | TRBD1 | TGTGCCAGTAGCGTACAGGGGAAAGACTATGGCTACACCTTC | CASSVQGKDYGYTF
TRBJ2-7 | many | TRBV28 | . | TGTGCCAGCAGTTTATCCCAGGGGTTGGGCTACGAGCAGTACTTC | CASSLSQGLGYEQYF
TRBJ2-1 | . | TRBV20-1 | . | TGCAGTGCTAGAGATTCCCTAGCGAGCCGGCATGAGCAGTTCTTC | CSARDSLASRHEQFF
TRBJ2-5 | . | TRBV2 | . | TGTGCCAGCAGTGAAGATCGGGAAGGGAACCAAGAGACCCAGTACTTC | CASSEDREGNQETQYF
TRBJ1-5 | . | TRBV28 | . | TGTGCCAGCAGGGGAGTTACTCAGCCCCAGCATTTT | CASRGVTQPQHF
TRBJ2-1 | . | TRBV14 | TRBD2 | TGTGCCAGCAGCCATGGCGGGACTAGCGGGCCCTACAATGAGCAGTTCTTC | CASSHGGTSGPYNEQFF
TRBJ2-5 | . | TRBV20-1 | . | TGCAGTGCTAGAGCGCGGGTGGAGACCCAGTACTTC | CSARARVETQYF
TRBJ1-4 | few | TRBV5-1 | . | TGCGCCAGCAGCTTGTTAGGGGCGGTGAATGAAAAACTGTTTTTT | CASSLLGAVNEKLFF
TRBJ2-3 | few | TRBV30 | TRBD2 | TGTGCCTGGAGTGTACTGCTACTAGCGGGAGAGGGATACACAGATACGCAGTATTTT | CAWSVLLLAGEGYTDTQYF
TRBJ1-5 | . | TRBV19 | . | TGTGCCACCAAACAGAACTACTATAGCAATCAGCCCCAGCATTTT | CATKQNYYSNQPQHF
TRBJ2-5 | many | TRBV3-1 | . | TGTGCCAGCAGCGGGAAGACCCAGTACTTC | CASSGKTQYF
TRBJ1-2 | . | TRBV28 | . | TGTGCCCATTCCGGGGGGAATTTTGGCTACACCTTC | CAHSGGNFGYTF
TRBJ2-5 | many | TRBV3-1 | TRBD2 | TGTGCCAGCACAGGACTAGCGGGAGGGCCAGAGACCCAGTACTTC | CASTGLAGGPETQYF
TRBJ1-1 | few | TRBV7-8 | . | TGTGCCAGCAGCCTAGTCCCGGGGAGCACTGAAGCTTTCTTT | CASSLVPGSTEAFF
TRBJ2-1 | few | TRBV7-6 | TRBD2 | TGTGCCAGCAGCCCCGGGGGGGGCACCAGATACAATGAGCAGTTCTTC | CASSPGGGTRYNEQFF